The 18 T cell receptor beta chains below were found in one sample sequenced in a study of regulatory T cells in long-lasting Graves disease. CDR3 regions were amplified by Arm-PCR using iRepertoire HTBI primers to build TCR beta libraries. TCRdb re-analysed the multiplex PCR reads in MiXCR, keeping a single row per CDR3 protein. Among roughly 420,000 distinct CDR3 sequences listed, about 16% were seen once. Time point given: newly diagnosed GD, antithyroid drugs for less than 3 months. PBMC RNA was the source of the TCR library. This specimen consisted of peripheral blood mononuclear cells (PBMCs), obtained at new diagnosis, from a patient treated with antithyroid drugs. These receptor sequences come from a female donor with Graves disease.

Many counts were recorded for this clonotype. One junction end disagrees with the germline gene, perhaps due to a read error. The chain has TRBV5-1 and TRBJ1-2; D gene unclear. The CDR3 is 14 residues long. Germline V gene data show CDR1 as SGHRS and CDR2 as YFSETQ. The CDR3 nucleotides read TGTGCCAGCAGCTTGGTGCGGGGAAACTATGGCTACACCTTC. Translated, it gives CASSLVRGNYGYTF.

The genes are TRBV24-1 and TRBJ1-2; 11 bases match TRBD1. The germline CDR1 and CDR2 sequences are KGHDR and SFDVKD. The CDR3 covers 16 residues. With 3 bases clipped from V and 4 bases from J, the junction kept 6 bases outside the gene matches. CDR3 coding DNA: TGTGCCACCAGTGATGGGGGGGACAGGGGGACCTATGGCTACACCTTC. Translation gives CATSDGGDRGTYGYTF.

For this clonotype: A much larger clone differs by one base, so this may be a read error. V is TRBV5-8 and J is TRBJ2-7; D may correspond to TRBD1 or TRBD2 (5 bases each). This CDR3 spans 18 amino acids. Germline V gene sequence: CDR1 SGHTS, CDR2 YDEGEE. CDR3 residues: CASSLRSRDGDTNDERYF. The CDR3 DNA sequence: TGTGCCAGCAGCCTTCGCTCCCGGGACGGCGACACCAACGACGAGCGGTACTTC.

Many counts were recorded for this clonotype. The chain uses TRBV4-2 and TRBJ2-5; no reliable D call. The germline V gene has CDR1 LGHNA and CDR2 YNFKEQ. Trimming took 1 base from V and 5 from J, leaving 11 bases between them. This CDR3 has 14 residues. CDR3 amino acids: CASSQAGTEETQYF. CDR3 DNA sequence: TGTGCCAGCAGCCAAGCAGGCACAGAGGAGACCCAGTACTTC.

There are many counts of this clonotype. The chain recombines TRBV30 with TRBJ2-5; D ambiguous. Germline V CDR1 and CDR2: GTSNPN, SVGIG (reference sequence). V lost 0 bases, J lost 2 bases, and 10 bases lay in between. This CDR3 region has 14 residues. CDR3 amino acids: CAWSVVGLQETQYF. CDR3 coding DNA: TGTGCCTGGAGTGTGGTAGGATTACAAGAGACCCAGTACTTC.

The CDR3 loop reads CASSQGWGEANTEAFF. CDR3 DNA sequence: TGTGCCAGCTCACAAGGATGGGGCGAGGCGAACACTGAAGCTTTCTTT. This rearrangement joins TRBV18 to TRBJ1-1; D possibly corresponds to TRBD1 (5 bases). From germline, CDR1 is KGHSH and CDR2 LQKENI. Trimming removed 4 bases from V and 1 base from J, with 16 bases in between. The CDR3 totals 16 residues.

This clonotype was counted only a few times. Here the CDR3 omits its conserved ending phenylalanine or tryptophan, so a read error is the likely source. The limits of the CDR3 on the DNA are not certain, so only TCRdb's listed CDR3 is given. This chain links TRBV6-2 or TRBV6-3 with TRBJ1-1; whether TRBD1, the table's D call, matches the DNA was not checked. The CDR3 is 10 residues long, counting both termini. The germline V gene encodes CDR1 MNHEY and CDR2 SVGEGT. This CDR3 reads CASSYPPSIA.

Remarks on this clonotype: A much larger clone is a single base away; this may be a read error. The gene calls are TRBV11-2 and TRBJ1-1; no firm D call. The length of the CDR3 is 13 residues. Germline CDR1 and CDR2: SGHAT and FQNNGV. For the CDR3, the DNA is TGTGCCAGCAGCTTAAGCGACACTACTGAAGCTCTCTTT. It translates to CASSLSDTTEALF.

The sample holds a few counts of this clonotype. The chain is built from TRBV6-5 and TRBJ1-2, with 10 bases that match TRBD1. Unmatched junction bases numbered 8, after V lost 4 bases and J lost 6 bases. Germline V gene lookup returns CDR1 MNHEY and CDR2 SVGAGI. The length of the CDR3 is 15 residues. The DNA for the CDR3 is TGTGCCAGCAGTTCGGGGACAGGGGAATCTGATGGCTACACCTTC. It specifies CASSSGTGESDGYTF.

This clonotype was recorded at least ten times. V gene TRBV11-2 combines with J gene TRBJ2-1; D is perhaps TRBD2 (6 bases). V was cut by 5 bases and J by 0 bases, with 17 bases left in between. The CDR3 extends over 17 amino acids. In germline, CDR1 is SGHAT, CDR2 FQNNGV. DNA of the CDR3: TGTGCCAGCAGCCCCCCCTCGGGGACTTACTCCTACAATGAGCAGTTCTTC. It yields the protein CASSPPSGTYSYNEQFF. The entire variable domain, with the rest obtained from reference TRBV11-2 and TRBJ2-1, is as follows: EAGVAQSPRYKIIEKRQSVAFWCNPISGHATLYWYQQILGQGPKLLIQFQNNGVVDDSQLPKDRFSAERLKGVDSTLKIQPAKLEDSAVYLCASSPPSGTYSYNEQFFGPGTRLTVL.

Many counts were recorded for this clonotype. The J gene is TRBJ2-5, the V gene TRBV20-1, with D maybe TRBD2 (6 bases). The CDR3 is made up of 15 amino acids. V lost 0 bases and J lost 5, with 16 bases in between. Germline CDR1 reads DFQATT; CDR2 reads SNEGSKA (reference sequence). CDR3 nucleotides: TGCAGTGCTAGAGATGGGATCGCGGGGTGGGAGACCCAGTACTTC. This translates into CSARDGIAGWETQYF.

At least ten counts were recorded for this clonotype. The CDR3 is CASSQGLSGRSYNEQFF. The CDR3 DNA follows: TGTGCCAGCAGCCAAGGTCTTTCGGGGCGGTCCTACAATGAGCAGTTCTTC. The gene calls are TRBV3-1 and TRBJ2-1, with D perhaps assigned TRBD1 or TRBD2 (5 bases each). The germline V gene encodes CDR1 LGHDT and CDR2 YNNKEL (reference sequence). The CDR3 runs to 17 residues. Trimming left V 1 base short and J 1 base short, with 14 bases between.

The chain combines TRBV2 with TRBJ1-6; no clear D gene. Germline-derived CDR1 and CDR2 are SNHLY and FYNNEI. The CDR3 is made up of 14 amino acids. V gave up 5 bases and J gave up 8 bases, with 13 bases separating them. As DNA, the CDR3 is TGTGCCAGCAGTCCTGATTTAACCCATTCACCCCTCCACTTT. Its translation is CASSPDLTHSPLHF.

This clonotype has ten or more counts. The chain recombines TRBV3-1 with TRBJ2-3; the match to TRBD2 covers 9 bases. This CDR3 spans 15 amino acids. V lost 3 bases, J lost 2 bases, and 3 bases stayed unmatched. Germline V gene lookup returns CDR1 LGHDT and CDR2 YNNKEL (reference sequence). The CDR3 loop reads CASSHSSGTTDTQYF. In DNA form, the CDR3 reads TGTGCCAGCAGCCACTCTAGCGGGACCACAGATACGCAGTATTTT.

This clonotype was seen ten or more times. CDR3 region: CASSFHRGHTDTQYF. CDR3 in DNA: TGTGCCAGCAGTTTTCACAGGGGCCACACAGATACGCAGTATTTT. The chain employs TRBV12-3 or TRBV12-4 and TRBJ2-3, with 7 bases matching TRBD1. V was pared by 3 bases and J by 2 bases, with 5 bases of the junction left unmatched. This CDR3 region has 15 residues.

The chain recombines TRBV6-1 with TRBJ1-3; D is uncertain. Germline CDR1 MNHNS, CDR2 SASEGT. With 6 bases removed from V and 1 base from J, the gap between germline ends came to 10 bases. This CDR3 is 14 amino acids long. The CDR3 region has the DNA TGTGCCAGCAGGCCAGTGGGATCTGGAAACACCATATATTTT. Its protein is CASRPVGSGNTIYF.

This clonotype was counted at least ten times. The V call is TRBV12-3 or TRBV12-4, the J call TRBJ1-4, with 9 bases lining up with TRBD1. The CDR3 consists of 14 residues. V was clipped by 8 bases and J by 2 bases; unmatched bases: 3. The CDR3 region is CASGDRGTNEKLFF. Written as DNA, the CDR3 is TGTGCCAGCGGCGACAGGGGGACTAATGAAAAACTGTTTTTT.

Remarks on this clonotype: A much more abundant neighbour one base away suggests this may be a read error. The chain couples TRBV19 to TRBJ1-1, with no clear D. The CDR3 consists of 15 residues. Germline loops: CDR1 LNHDA, CDR2 SQIVND (reference sequence). The V and J ends lost 8 bases and 0 bases respectively, with 16 bases between them. The CDR3 reads CASRTTIIVNTEAFF. DNA for the CDR3: TGTGCCAGTCGGACGACAATAATCGTGAACACTGAAGCTTTCTTT.